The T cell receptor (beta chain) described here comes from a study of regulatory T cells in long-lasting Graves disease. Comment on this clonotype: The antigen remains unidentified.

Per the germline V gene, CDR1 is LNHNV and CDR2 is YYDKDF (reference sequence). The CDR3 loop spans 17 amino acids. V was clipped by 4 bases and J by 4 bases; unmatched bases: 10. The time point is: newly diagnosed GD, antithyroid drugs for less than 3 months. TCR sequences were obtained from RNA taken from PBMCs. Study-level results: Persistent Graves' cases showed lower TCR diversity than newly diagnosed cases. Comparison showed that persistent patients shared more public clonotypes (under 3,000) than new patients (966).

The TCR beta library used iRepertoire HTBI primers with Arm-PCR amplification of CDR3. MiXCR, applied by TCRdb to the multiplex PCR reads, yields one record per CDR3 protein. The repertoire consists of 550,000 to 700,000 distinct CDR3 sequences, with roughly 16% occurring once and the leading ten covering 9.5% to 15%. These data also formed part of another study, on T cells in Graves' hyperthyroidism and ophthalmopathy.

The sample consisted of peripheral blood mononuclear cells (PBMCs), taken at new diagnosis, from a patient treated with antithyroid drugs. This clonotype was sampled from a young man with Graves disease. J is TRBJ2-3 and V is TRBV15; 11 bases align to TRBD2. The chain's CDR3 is CATSKVSGRALADTQYF. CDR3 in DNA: TGTGCCACCAGCAAAGTTAGCGGGAGGGCCCTCGCAGATACGCAGTATTTT.